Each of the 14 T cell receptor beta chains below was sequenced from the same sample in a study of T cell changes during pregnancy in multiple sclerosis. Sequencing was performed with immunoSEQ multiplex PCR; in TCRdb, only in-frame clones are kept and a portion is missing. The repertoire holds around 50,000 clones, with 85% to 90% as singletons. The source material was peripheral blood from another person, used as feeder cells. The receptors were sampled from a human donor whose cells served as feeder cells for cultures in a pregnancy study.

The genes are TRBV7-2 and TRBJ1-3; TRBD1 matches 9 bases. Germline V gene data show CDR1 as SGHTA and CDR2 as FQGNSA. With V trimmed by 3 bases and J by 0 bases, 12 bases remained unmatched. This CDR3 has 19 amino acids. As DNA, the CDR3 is TGTGCCAGCAGCTTGTTCACTAGGGACAGGGAGGGCTCTGGAAACACCATATATTTT. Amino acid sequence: CASSLFTRDREGSGNTIYF.

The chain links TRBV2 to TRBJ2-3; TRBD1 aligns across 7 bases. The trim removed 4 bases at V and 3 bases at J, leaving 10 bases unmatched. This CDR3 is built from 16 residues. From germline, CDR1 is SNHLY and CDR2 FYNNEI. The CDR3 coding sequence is TGTGCCAGCAGTGGGGCGACAGGGAAGGGGACAGATACGCAGTATTTT. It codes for CASSGATGKGTDTQYF.

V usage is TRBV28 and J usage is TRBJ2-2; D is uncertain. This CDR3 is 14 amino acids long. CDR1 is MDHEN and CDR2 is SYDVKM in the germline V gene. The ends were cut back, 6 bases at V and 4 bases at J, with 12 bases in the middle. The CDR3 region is CASSLVQSTGELFF. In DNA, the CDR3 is TGTGCCAGCAGCTTAGTGCAGTCCACCGGGGAGCTGTTTTTT.

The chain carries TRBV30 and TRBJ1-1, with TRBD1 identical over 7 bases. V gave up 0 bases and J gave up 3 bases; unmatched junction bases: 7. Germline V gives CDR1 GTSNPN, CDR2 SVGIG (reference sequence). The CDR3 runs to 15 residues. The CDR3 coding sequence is TGTGCCTGGAGTGTAGAGGGGGCAGTTTACACTGAAGCTTTCTTT. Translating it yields CAWSVEGAVYTEAFF.

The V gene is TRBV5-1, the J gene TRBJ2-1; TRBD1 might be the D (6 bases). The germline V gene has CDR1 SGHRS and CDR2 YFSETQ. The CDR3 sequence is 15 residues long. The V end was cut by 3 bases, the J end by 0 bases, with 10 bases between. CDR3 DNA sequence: TGCGCCAGCAGCTCGCAGGGGAGCTCCTACAATGAGCAGTTCTTC. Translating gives CASSSQGSSYNEQFF.

For the CDR3, the DNA is TGTGCCAGCAGCTCTAGTTCCAAATGGGTTGAGGGCACTGAAGCTTTCTTT. This codes for CASSSSSKWVEGTEAFF. This chain uses TRBV7-9 with TRBJ1-1; no definite D call. Germline V gene data show CDR1 as SEHNR and CDR2 as FQNEAQ (reference sequence). The CDR3 extends over 17 amino acids. Between the trimmed V and J ends, which lost 4 bases and 4 bases, there was a span of 22 bases.

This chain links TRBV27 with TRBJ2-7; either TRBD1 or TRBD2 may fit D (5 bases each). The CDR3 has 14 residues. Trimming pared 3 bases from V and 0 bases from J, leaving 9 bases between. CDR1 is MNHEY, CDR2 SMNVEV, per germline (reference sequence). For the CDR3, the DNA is TGTGCCAGCAGTTTGGGGACGTACTCCTACGAGCAGTACTTC. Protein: CASSLGTYSYEQYF.

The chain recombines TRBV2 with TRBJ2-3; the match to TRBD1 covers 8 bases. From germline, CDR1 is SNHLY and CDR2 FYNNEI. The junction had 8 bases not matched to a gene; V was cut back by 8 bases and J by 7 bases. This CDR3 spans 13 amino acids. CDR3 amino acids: CASGEDRVNTQYF. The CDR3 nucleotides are TGTGCCAGCGGGGAGGACAGGGTGAATACGCAGTATTTT.

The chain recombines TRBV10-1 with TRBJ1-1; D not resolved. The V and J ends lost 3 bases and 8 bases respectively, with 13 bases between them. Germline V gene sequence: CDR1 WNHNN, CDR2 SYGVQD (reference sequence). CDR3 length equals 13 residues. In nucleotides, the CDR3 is TGCGCCAGCAGTGATTCGGACGAGGTAGAAGCTTTCTTT. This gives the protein CASSDSDEVEAFF.

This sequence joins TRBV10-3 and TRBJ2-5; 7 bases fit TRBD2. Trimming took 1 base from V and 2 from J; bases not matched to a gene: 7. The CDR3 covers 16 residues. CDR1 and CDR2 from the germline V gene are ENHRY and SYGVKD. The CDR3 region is CAISEWGGDLQETQYF. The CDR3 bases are TGTGCCATCAGTGAGTGGGGGGGGGACCTTCAAGAGACCCAGTACTTC.

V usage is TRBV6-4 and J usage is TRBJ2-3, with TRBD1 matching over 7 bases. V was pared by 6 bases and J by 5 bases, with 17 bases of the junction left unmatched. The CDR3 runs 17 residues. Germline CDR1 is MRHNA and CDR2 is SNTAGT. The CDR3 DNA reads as TGTGCCAGCAGCGAACAGATGTCCGGACAGGTTCGAGATACGCAGTATTTT. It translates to CASSEQMSGQVRDTQYF.

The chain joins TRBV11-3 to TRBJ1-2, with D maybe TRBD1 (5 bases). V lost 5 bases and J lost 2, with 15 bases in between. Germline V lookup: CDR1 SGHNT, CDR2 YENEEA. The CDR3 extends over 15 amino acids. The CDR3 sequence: CASSLRGWWNYGYTF. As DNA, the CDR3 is TGTGCCAGCAGCCTAAGGGGTTGGTGGAACTATGGCTACACCTTC.

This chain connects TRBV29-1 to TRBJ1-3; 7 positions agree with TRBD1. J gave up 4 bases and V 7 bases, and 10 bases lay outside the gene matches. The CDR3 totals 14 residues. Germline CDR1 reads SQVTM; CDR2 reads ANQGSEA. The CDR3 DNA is TGCAGCGCCGAGACAGGGAGGGGAGGAAACACCATATATTTT. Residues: CSAETGRGGNTIYF.

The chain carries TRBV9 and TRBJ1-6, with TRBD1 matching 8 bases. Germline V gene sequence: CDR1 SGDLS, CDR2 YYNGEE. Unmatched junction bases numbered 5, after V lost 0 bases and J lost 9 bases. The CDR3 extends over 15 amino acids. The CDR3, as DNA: TGTGCCAGCAGCGTAGGCTGGACAGGGCCTTCACCCCTCCACTTT. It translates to CASSVGWTGPSPLHF.